Sequencing of this TCR beta chain was carried out in a study of beta chain features in type 1 diabetes. For the study at large: Comparable age, gender and cell yields were observed in patients relative to healthy donors. Examination covered 107,917,701 sorted cells spanning all samples.

Reverse transcription of all isolated RNA meant that expressed TCRB transcripts were sequenced. Produced via immunoSEQ multiplex PCR; TCRdb's table is partial and in-frame only. The sample lists 500,000 to 700,000 clones; about 14% were seen once. There are 14 residues in the CDR3. Germline V gene sequence: CDR1 SGHTA, CDR2 FQGNSA. With 0 bases removed from V and 9 bases from J, the gap between germline ends came to 11 bases. This clone was detected a few times. As yet, its antigen is unknown. Study-level findings and limits: Researchers could not determine here whether HLA type influences TCRB rearrangement. Insertions at VDJ junctions were less frequent in type 1 diabetes patients. These patients also deleted more nucleotides at the same junctions.

The gene calls are TRBV7-2 and TRBJ2-2; D not certain. Sequencing input: naive CD4+ T cells from blood. The clonotype originates from a man aged 18 to 30 in good health. In nucleotides, the CDR3 is TGTGCCAGCAGCTTAGCGACGGATCGGAGGGAGCTGTTTTTT. Translating it yields CASSLATDRRELFF.